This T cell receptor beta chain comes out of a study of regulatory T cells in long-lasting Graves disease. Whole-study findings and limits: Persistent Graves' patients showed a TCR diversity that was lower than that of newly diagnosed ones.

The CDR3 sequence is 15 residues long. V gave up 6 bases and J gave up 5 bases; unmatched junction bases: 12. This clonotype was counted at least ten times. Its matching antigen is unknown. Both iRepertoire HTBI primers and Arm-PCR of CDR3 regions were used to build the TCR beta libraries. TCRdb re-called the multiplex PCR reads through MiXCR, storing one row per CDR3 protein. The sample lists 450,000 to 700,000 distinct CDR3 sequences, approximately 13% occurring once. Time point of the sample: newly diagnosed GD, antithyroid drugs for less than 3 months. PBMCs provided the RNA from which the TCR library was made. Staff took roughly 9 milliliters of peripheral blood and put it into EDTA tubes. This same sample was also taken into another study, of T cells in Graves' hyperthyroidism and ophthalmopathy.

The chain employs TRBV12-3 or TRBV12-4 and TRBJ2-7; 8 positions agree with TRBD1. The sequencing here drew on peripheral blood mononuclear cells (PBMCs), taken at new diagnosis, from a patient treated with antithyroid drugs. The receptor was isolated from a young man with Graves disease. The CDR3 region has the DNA TGTGCCAGCAGCTGGAGGACAGGGATCGGCGACGAGCAGTACTTC. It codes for CASSWRTGIGDEQYF.